The next 14 T cell receptor beta chains were all read from a single sample in a study of blood T cell repertoires in COVID-19. TCRdb's table, derived via immunoSEQ multiplex PCR, lists solely in-frame clones and lacks some. The table shows roughly 250,000 clones, with under 95% occurring only once. Sequences were obtained from PBMCs or T cells enriched from blood (not recorded which). Every receptor here comes from a woman aged 18-30 years who had recovered from COVID-19.

The chain has TRBV29-1 and TRBJ2-5, with 7 nucleotides matching TRBD2. CDR1 is SQVTM, CDR2 ANQGSEA, per germline. The CDR3 is made up of 17 amino acids. V shed 6 bases, J shed 2 bases, and the junction held 18 bases outside the gene matches. The CDR3 sequence: CSVLKSGSSGLQETQYF. CDR3 in DNA: TGCAGCGTGCTAAAGTCTGGGTCTAGCGGTCTGCAAGAGACCCAGTACTTC. The full variable domain, with the rest looked up from reference TRBV29-1 and TRBJ2-5, is SAVISQKPSRDICQRGTSLTIQCQVDSQVTMMFWYRQQPGQSLTLIATANQGSEATYESGFVIDKFPISRPNLTFSTLTVSNMSPEDSSIYLCSVLKSGSSGLQETQYFGPGTRLLVL.

Here the CDR3 DNA reads TGCGCCAGCAGCTTGGGGGACACTAGCACAGATACGCAGTATTTT. Protein product: CASSLGDTSTDTQYF. J is TRBJ2-3 and V is TRBV5-1; a weak D match, TRBD1 (6 bases). V was shortened by 0 bases and J by 0 bases, with 8 bases between the two germline ends. The CDR3 length is 15 residues. The germline gives CDR1 SGHRS, CDR2 YFSETQ.

The V call is TRBV18, the J call TRBJ2-3, with D possibly matching TRBD2 (6 bases). The CDR3 totals 15 residues. Germline-derived CDR1 and CDR2 are KGHSH and LQKENI. Between the trimmed V and J ends, which lost 3 bases and 1 base, there was a span of 11 bases. The CDR3 nucleotides read TGTGCCAGCTCACCGGAGGGTCTCGGCACAGATACGCAGTATTTT. This translates into CASSPEGLGTDTQYF.

This chain connects TRBV10-3 to TRBJ1-2; 9 nucleotides match TRBD1. The CDR3 is made up of 15 amino acids. CDR1 and CDR2 from the germline V gene are ENHRY and SYGVKD. The V segment lost 7 bases and the J segment 4 bases; nucleotides outside the gene matches: 10. The CDR3 DNA reads TGTGCCATCACCAGCGAAATGGGACAGGGCTATGGCTACACCTTC. This encodes CAITSEMGQGYGYTF.

This clone was detected only a few times. The J gene is TRBJ1-5, the V gene TRBV24-1; D uncertain. The germline V and J ends were trimmed by 3 bases and 0 bases, with 8 bases remaining between them. The CDR3 runs to 15 residues. Germline loops: CDR1 KGHDR, CDR2 SFDVKD. The chain's CDR3 is CATSDGGYSNQPQHF. The CDR3 DNA is TGTGCCACCAGTGATGGAGGCTATAGCAATCAGCCCCAGCATTTT.

J is TRBJ1-5 and V is TRBV9, with D maybe TRBD1 (6 bases). The germline V gene has CDR1 SGDLS and CDR2 YYNGEE. With 3 bases removed from V and 0 bases from J, the gap between germline ends came to 10 bases. The CDR3 has 15 amino acids. The CDR3 nucleotides are TGTGCCAGCAGCGCCAGGGGATATAGCAATCAGCCCCAGCATTTT. It codes for CASSARGYSNQPQHF.

Of note for this clone: Within the sample, other DNA sequences also encode this same CDR3. This chain uses TRBV12-3 or TRBV12-4 with TRBJ1-2, with TRBD1 as a possible D gene (6 bases). The CDR3 length is 13 residues. V was trimmed by 6 bases and J by 3 bases, leaving 11 bases between them. The CDR3 reads CASSRGQYYGYTF. The CDR3 bases are TGTGCCAGCAGCCGCGGACAGTACTATGGCTACACCTTC.

This clone was found once. This chain joins TRBV20-1 and TRBJ1-4, with D maybe TRBD1 (6 bases). This CDR3 is 11 amino acids long. CDR1 is DFQATT, CDR2 SNEGSKA, per germline (reference sequence). For the CDR3, the DNA is TGCAGCCCCCGGGGGGCCGAAAAACTGTTTTTT. Its translation is CSPRGAEKLFF.

This chain joins TRBV5-1 and TRBJ2-7; 7 bases are shared with TRBD1. V gave up 4 bases and J gave up 5 bases; unmatched junction bases: 9. Germline V gives CDR1 SGHRS, CDR2 YFSETQ. The CDR3 spans 14 residues. The CDR3 coding sequence is TGCGCCAGCAGCAGGCGACAGGGAGTAAACGAGCAGTACTTC. The encoded protein is CASSRRQGVNEQYF.

V gene TRBV20-1 combines with J gene TRBJ2-7; no clear D. V gave up 3 bases and J gave up 4 bases, with 13 bases separating them. This CDR3 is 13 amino acids long. Germline V gene data show CDR1 as DFQATT and CDR2 as SNEGSKA (reference sequence). The CDR3 DNA sequence: TGCAGTGCTAGTAGCCGTGCCCGATACGAGCAGTACTTC. Protein sequence: CSASSRARYEQYF.

The chain carries TRBV13 and TRBJ1-3; D remains unclear. CDR3 length equals 12 residues. V lost 5 bases to trimming and J lost 4 bases, with 6 bases between them. Germline loops: CDR1 PRHDT, CDR2 FYEKMQ (reference sequence). In nucleotides, the CDR3 is TGTGCCAGCAGCCAACAGGGAAACACCATATATTTT. Its protein product is CASSQQGNTIYF.

The chain uses TRBV7-8 and TRBJ1-3; D remains ambiguous. The CDR3 is 15 amino acids. Germline V gene sequence: CDR1 SGHVS, CDR2 FQNEAQ. The ends were cut back, 1 base at V and 4 bases at J, with 11 bases in the middle. CDR3 coding DNA: TGTGCCAGCAGCTTAGTAGGCAACGGGGGAAACACCATATATTTT. Translated, it gives CASSLVGNGGNTIYF.

The chain has TRBV5-1 and TRBJ1-5; 7 nucleotides match TRBD1. The CDR3 is 14 residues long. Germline CDR1 and CDR2: SGHRS and YFSETQ. Germline trimming cut 3 bases from V and 3 bases from J; bases unmatched to any gene: 3. CDR3 sequence: CASSWGQHNQPQHF. CDR3 coding DNA: TGCGCCAGCAGCTGGGGACAGCACAATCAGCCCCAGCATTTT.

The rearrangement links TRBV7-9 to TRBJ1-2, with D unresolved. The CDR3 is made up of 14 amino acids. V was shortened by 5 bases and J by 4 bases, with 14 bases between the two germline ends. Germline CDR1 and CDR2: SEHNR and FQNEAQ (reference sequence). This CDR3 is CASSPSVSGYGYTF. The CDR3 coding sequence is TGTGCCAGCAGCCCTTCGGTATCGGGCTATGGCTACACCTTC. Using reference TRBV7-9 and TRBJ1-2 for the parts outside the CDR3, the full variable domain is DTGVSQNPRHKITKRGQNVTFRCDPISEHNRLYWYRQTLGQGPEFLTYFQNEAQLEKSRLLSDRFSAERPKGSFSTLEIQRTEQGDSAMYLCASSPSVSGYGYTFGSGTRLTVV.